This T cell receptor (beta chain) appears in the sequencing data of a study of blood T cell repertoires in COVID-19. As for the study in general: Both acute and convalescent COVID-19 samples were obtained from the United States, Italy and Spain. The cDNA or gDNA used as material had been derived from T cells, B-cell-depleted T cells, or PBMCs.

In the authors' workflow: Amplification of reference gene primers was used by the study to estimate nucleated cell counts. Sequenced by immunoSEQ multiplex PCR; TCRdb stores in-frame clones only, minus some. V and J calls and clone size follow that table, whereas D and trimming were derived from the DNA. The profile shows approximately 32,000 clones, roughly 90% of them singletons. V lost 2 bases, J lost 5 bases, and 15 bases lay in between. The CDR3 is 15 amino acids. Per germline, CDR1 LGHNA and CDR2 YNFKEQ. Sequenced material: peripheral blood. This TCR was recovered from a man aged 60 to 75 with acute or convalescent COVID-19. This chain links TRBV4-2 with TRBJ1-1, with D uncertain. The CDR3 protein is CASSQSTTAKTEAFF. The CDR3, as DNA: TGTGCCAGCAGCCAAAGTACCACCGCGAAGACTGAAGCTTTCTTT.